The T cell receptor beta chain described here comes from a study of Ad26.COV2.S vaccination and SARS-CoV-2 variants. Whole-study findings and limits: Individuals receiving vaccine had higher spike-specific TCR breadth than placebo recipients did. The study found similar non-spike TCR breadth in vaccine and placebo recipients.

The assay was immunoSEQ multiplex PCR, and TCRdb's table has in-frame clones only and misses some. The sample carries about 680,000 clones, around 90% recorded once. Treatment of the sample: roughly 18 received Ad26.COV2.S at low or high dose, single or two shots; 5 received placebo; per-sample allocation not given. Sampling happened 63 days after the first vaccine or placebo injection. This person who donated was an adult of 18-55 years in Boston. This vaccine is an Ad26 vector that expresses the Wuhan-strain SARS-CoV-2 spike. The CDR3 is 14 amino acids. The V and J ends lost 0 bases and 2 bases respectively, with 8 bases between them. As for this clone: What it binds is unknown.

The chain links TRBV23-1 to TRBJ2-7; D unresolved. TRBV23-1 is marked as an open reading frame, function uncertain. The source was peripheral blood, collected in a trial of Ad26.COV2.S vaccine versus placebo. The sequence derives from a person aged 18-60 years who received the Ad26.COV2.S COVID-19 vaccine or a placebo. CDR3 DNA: TGCGCCAGCAGTCAATCTTGGGTAACCTACGAGCAGTACTTC. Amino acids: CASSQSWVTYEQYF.